The 19 T cell receptor beta chains below come from one sample, sequenced in a study of shared clonotypes between healthy human individuals. Profiling relied on immunoSEQ multiplex PCR, and the TCRdb table lists in-frame clones only, not all of them. The sample lists millions of clones, approximately 93% occurring once. The sample consisted of naive CD4+ T cells from PBMCs. Subset of the sample: CD45RA+ positively selected. The receptors derive from a man between 18 and 35 years old in good health. Some clones in this sample may be carry-over from other donors' samples.

The genes are TRBV6-6 and TRBJ2-1; no clear D. Trimming pared 6 bases from V and 4 bases from J, leaving 10 bases between. CDR1 and CDR2 from the germline V gene are MNHNY and SVGAGI (reference sequence). The CDR3 is 13 amino acids. The CDR3 region is CASRKQVYNEQFF. Written as DNA, the CDR3 is TGTGCCAGCAGAAAGCAGGTTTACAATGAGCAGTTCTTC.

The rearrangement joins TRBV10-3 to TRBJ1-1, with 10 nucleotides matching TRBD1. This CDR3 spans 15 amino acids. Looked up from germline, CDR1 is ENHRY and CDR2 is SYGVKD. V gave up 8 bases and J gave up 5 bases; unmatched junction bases: 11. The DNA for the CDR3 is TGTGCCATCGCCTCCCTCCAGGACAGGGGGACTGAAGCTTTCTTT. It encodes CAIASLQDRGTEAFF.

This clone was found once. The chain has TRBV19 and TRBJ1-1; no clear D gene. The germline gives CDR1 LNHDA, CDR2 SQIVND (reference sequence). Trimming stripped 5 bases from V and 1 base from J, with 8 bases between. CDR3 length: 13 amino acids. The CDR3 DNA sequence: TGTGCCAGTAGTGGCCAGGCGAACACTGAAGCTTTCTTT. Residues: CASSGQANTEAFF. Complete variable domain (other parts from reference TRBV19 and TRBJ1-1): DGGITQSPKYLFRKEGQNVTLSCEQNLNHDAMYWYRQDPGQGLRLIYYSQIVNDFQKGDIAEGYSVSREKKESFPLTVTSAQKNPTAFYLCASSGQANTEAFFGQGTRLTVV.

This chain uses TRBV5-1 with TRBJ2-1; TRBD2 matches at 10 bases. V gave up 0 bases and J gave up 7 bases; unmatched junction bases: 10. Germline lookup yields CDR1 SGHRS and CDR2 YFSETQ. This CDR3 comprises 17 residues. The CDR3 nucleotides read TGCGCCAGCAGCTTGGTGGCTAGCGGGAGCTTTGGTAATGAGCAGTTCTTC. Translated, it gives CASSLVASGSFGNEQFF.

J is TRBJ2-7 and V is TRBV4-2; TRBD2 is a possible D gene (6 bases). Trimming shortened V by 2 bases and J by 0 bases, and 17 bases separated the two germline ends. This CDR3 region has 17 residues. Looked up from germline, CDR1 is LGHNA and CDR2 is YNFKEQ. For the CDR3, the DNA is TGTGCCAGCAGCCAAAGCCGGGACTCCGAGTACTCCTACGAGCAGTACTTC. Residues: CASSQSRDSEYSYEQYF.

The chain uses TRBV28 and TRBJ1-6; D possibly corresponds to TRBD1 (6 bases). The CDR3 totals 17 residues. The germline gives CDR1 MDHEN, CDR2 SYDVKM. V lost 0 bases to trimming and J lost 5 bases, with 14 bases between them. The CDR3 region is CASSLWGAGPDNSPLHF. CDR3 DNA sequence: TGTGCCAGCAGTTTATGGGGGGCAGGCCCGGATAATTCACCCCTCCACTTT.

The V and J genes are TRBV6-1 and TRBJ2-1; the match to TRBD2 covers 11 bases. Trimming cost V 3 bases and J 8 bases; bases outside gene matches: 9. This CDR3 is built from 16 residues. Germline V lookup: CDR1 MNHNS, CDR2 SASEGT. CDR3 sequence (DNA): TGTGCCAGCAGTGAGCCTAGCGGGAGGTTTTTGGATGAGCAGTTCTTC. This encodes CASSEPSGRFLDEQFF.

Concerning this clone itself: This CDR3 is also generated by other DNA sequences in the sample. The rearrangement links TRBV5-5 to TRBJ1-3; a possible D gene is TRBD1 (5 bases). The V gene's germline CDR1 is SGHKS and CDR2 YYEKEE (reference sequence). V gave up 0 bases and J gave up 2 bases, with 9 bases separating them. The CDR3 spans 15 residues. The CDR3, as DNA: TGTGCCAGCAGCTTGGTCGGGGCGGCTGGAAACACCATATATTTT. Translation: CASSLVGAAGNTIYF.

V is TRBV7-2 and J is TRBJ1-2; D not certain. Germline CDR1 SGHTA, CDR2 FQGNSA. Deletions cut 1 base from V and 1 base from J, with 16 bases between. The CDR3 covers 17 residues. The CDR3 loop reads CASSLVDAQAINYGYTF. The CDR3, as DNA: TGTGCCAGCAGCTTAGTAGACGCCCAAGCGATTAACTATGGCTACACCTTC.

This chain connects TRBV5-4 to TRBJ2-2, with D unresolved. Germline CDR1 is SGHNT and CDR2 is YYREEE (reference sequence). Trimming took off 0 bases at V and 2 bases at J, with 11 bases between the two ends. CDR3 length: 16 residues. The CDR3 DNA reads as TGTGCCAGCAGCTTGGCTATGGGCAGCAACACCGGGGAGCTGTTTTTT. It codes for CASSLAMGSNTGELFF.

The rearrangement links TRBV6-1 to TRBJ2-7, with TRBD1 identical over 9 bases. CDR3 size: 14 residues. Per the germline V gene, CDR1 is MNHNS and CDR2 is SASEGT. V was pared by 8 bases and J by 4 bases, with 9 bases of the junction left unmatched. As DNA, the CDR3 is TGTGCCAGCGTAGAGGACAGGGGACTTTACGAGCAGTACTTC. Translating gives CASVEDRGLYEQYF.

This clone was picked up one time. The same CDR3 can be traced to other DNA sequences in this sample. The chain recombines TRBV5-1 with TRBJ2-2; possibly TRBD2 for D (5 bases). V lost 0 bases and J lost 2, with 8 bases in between. This CDR3 region has 15 residues. Germline V CDR1 and CDR2: SGHRS, YFSETQ. Written as DNA, the CDR3 is TGCGCCAGCAGCTTGGGAGGGATTAACACCGGGGAGCTGTTTTTT. It encodes CASSLGGINTGELFF.

This chain uses TRBV19 with TRBJ1-1; D is uncertain. Per the germline V gene, CDR1 is LNHDA and CDR2 is SQIVND (reference sequence). With 4 bases removed from V and 5 bases from J, the gap between germline ends came to 14 bases. The CDR3 contains 14 residues. This CDR3 is CASSRVTAKTEAFF. In nucleotides, the CDR3 is TGTGCCAGTAGTAGGGTGACGGCGAAGACTGAAGCTTTCTTT. The entire variable domain, with the rest obtained from reference TRBV19 and TRBJ1-1, is as follows: DGGITQSPKYLFRKEGQNVTLSCEQNLNHDAMYWYRQDPGQGLRLIYYSQIVNDFQKGDIAEGYSVSREKKESFPLTVTSAQKNPTAFYLCASSRVTAKTEAFFGQGTRLTVV.

This rearrangement joins TRBV7-2 to TRBJ1-1; 10 nucleotides match TRBD1. This CDR3 has 15 residues. From germline, CDR1 is SGHTA and CDR2 FQGNSA. V shed 4 bases, J shed 5 bases, and the junction held 7 bases outside the gene matches. The CDR3 DNA reads as TGTGCCAGCAGCTGGGCTCCGGGACAGGGGACTGAAGCTTTCTTT. It translates to CASSWAPGQGTEAFF. The entire variable domain, with the rest obtained from reference TRBV7-2 and TRBJ1-1, is as follows: GAGVSQSPSNKVTEKGKDVELRCDPISGHTALYWYRQSLGQGLEFLIYFQGNSAPDKSGLPSDRFSAERTGGSVSTLTIQRTQQEDSAVYLCASSWAPGQGTEAFFGQGTRLTVV.

V is TRBV2 and J is TRBJ2-2, with D hard to call. Trimming cost V 5 bases and J 4 bases, with 17 bases left between them. CDR1 is SNHLY, CDR2 FYNNEI, per germline. The CDR3 is 16 residues long. CDR3 in amino acids: CASSTSGRRGTGELFF. The CDR3 DNA sequence: TGTGCCAGCAGTACATCCGGACGGCGAGGCACCGGGGAGCTGTTTTTT.

The rearrangement links TRBV4-1 to TRBJ2-1; D perhaps matches TRBD2 (6 bases). The CDR3 spans 19 residues. CDR1 and CDR2 from the germline V gene are MGHRA and YSYEKL. Trimming pared 4 bases from V and 0 bases from J, leaving 22 bases between. The CDR3 nucleotides read TGCGCCAGCAGCCCGGGGGTCCTAGCGCCAGCCTACTCCTACAATGAGCAGTTCTTC. This sequence encodes CASSPGVLAPAYSYNEQFF.

This chain joins TRBV6-1 and TRBJ2-7, with D unresolved. Germline assignment: CDR1 MNHNS and CDR2 SASEGT. Trimming left V 6 bases short and J 3 bases short, with 3 bases between. CDR3 length equals 10 residues. CDR3 residues: CASRNYEQYF. The CDR3 coding sequence is TGTGCCAGCAGGAACTACGAGCAGTACTTC.

The chain links TRBV5-1 to TRBJ1-1; D is undetermined. V lost 1 base and J lost 6, with 13 bases in between. The germline V gene encodes CDR1 SGHRS and CDR2 YFSETQ. This CDR3 comprises 14 residues. The CDR3 sequence is CASSLMGSEAEAFF. In DNA, the CDR3 is TGCGCCAGCAGCTTGATGGGAAGTGAGGCTGAAGCTTTCTTT. The variable domain in full, completed from reference TRBV5-1 and TRBJ1-1, reads KAGVTQTPRYLIKTRGQQVTLSCSPISGHRSVSWYQQTPGQGLQFLFEYFSETQRNKGNFPGRFSGRQFSNSRSEMNVSTLELGDSALYLCASSLMGSEAEAFFGQGTRLTVV.

This chain connects TRBV7-3 to TRBJ2-7; D is uncertain. The CDR3 runs to 13 residues. The ends were cut back, 5 bases at V and 3 bases at J, with 11 bases in the middle. CDR1 and CDR2 (germline): SGHTA, FQGTGA. The CDR3 spells CASSLPAIYEQYF. CDR3 DNA: TGTGCCAGCAGCCTACCGGCCATCTACGAGCAGTACTTC.